What follows is one T cell receptor (beta chain) and its context. The record originates from a study of control samples from healthy donors and cancer patients. With 5 bases removed from V and 4 bases from J, the gap between germline ends came to 9 bases. Germline V gene lookup returns CDR1 KGHDR and CDR2 SFDVKD. This CDR3 has 13 residues. Clones were sequenced by immunoSEQ multiplex PCR, and TCRdb holds only the in-frame ones, with some missing. The data hold 85,000 to 110,000 clones, with around 88% observed a single time. The rearrangement uses TRBV24-1 and TRBJ2-3; a possible D gene is TRBD1 (5 bases). Sequencing was carried out using PBMCs. This sequence was found in a man in his 60s with lung cancer. Written as DNA, the CDR3 is TGTGCCACCAGTGTTCAGGGCGCAGATACGCAGTATTTT. This codes for CATSVQGADTQYF.